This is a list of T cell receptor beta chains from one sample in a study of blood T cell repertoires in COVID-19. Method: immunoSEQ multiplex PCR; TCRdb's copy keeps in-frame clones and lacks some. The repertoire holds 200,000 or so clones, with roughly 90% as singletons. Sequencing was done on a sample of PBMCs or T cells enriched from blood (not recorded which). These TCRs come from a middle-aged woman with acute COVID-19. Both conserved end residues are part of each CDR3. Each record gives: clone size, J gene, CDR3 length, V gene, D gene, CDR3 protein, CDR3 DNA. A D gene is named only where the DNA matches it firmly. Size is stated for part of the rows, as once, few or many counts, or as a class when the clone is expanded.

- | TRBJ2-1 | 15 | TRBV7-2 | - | CASSTQKGLYNEQFF | TGTGCCAGCAGCACCCAAAAAGGACTCTACAATGAGCAGTTCTTC
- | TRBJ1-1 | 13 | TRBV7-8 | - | CASSSRQLDEAFF | TGTGCCAGCAGTTCCAGACAGCTGGATGAAGCTTTCTTT
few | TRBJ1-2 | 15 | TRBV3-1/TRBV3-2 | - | CASSQDLGLTEGYTF | TGTGCCAGCAGCCAAGATCTGGGCCTAACGGAAGGCTACACCTTC
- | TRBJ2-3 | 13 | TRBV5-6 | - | CASSLDYSDTQYF | TGTGCCAGCAGCTTGGACTATTCAGATACGCAGTATTTT
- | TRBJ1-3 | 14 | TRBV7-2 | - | CASSFTQSGNTIYF | TGTGCCAGCAGCTTTACACAGTCTGGAAACACCATATATTTT
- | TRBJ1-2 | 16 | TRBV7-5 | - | CVRISTRDSSIYGYTF | TGTGTCAGAATCTCCACGCGGGACAGTTCAATCTATGGCTACACCTTC
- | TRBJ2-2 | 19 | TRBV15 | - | CATSRDRVRGFANTGELFF | TGTGCCACCAGCAGAGATCGCGTCAGGGGCTTCGCGAACACCGGGGAGCTGTTTTTT
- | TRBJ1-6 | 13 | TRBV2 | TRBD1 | CASSRQGYSPLHF | TGTGCCAGCAGCCGACAGGGGTACTCACCCCTCCACTTT
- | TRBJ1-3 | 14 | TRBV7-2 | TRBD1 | CASSPRTGGNTIYF | TGTGCCAGCAGCCCGAGGACAGGTGGAAACACCATATATTTT
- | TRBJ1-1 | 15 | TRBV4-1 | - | CASSQDEAADTEAFF | TGCGCCAGCAGCCAAGACGAGGCGGCGGACACTGAAGCTTTCTTT
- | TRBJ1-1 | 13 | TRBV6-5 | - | CASSRPTNTEAFF | TGTGCCAGCAGCCGCCCTACGAACACTGAAGCTTTCTTT
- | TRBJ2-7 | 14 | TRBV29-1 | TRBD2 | CSVGLAGAAYEQYF | TGCAGCGTAGGACTAGCGGGGGCAGCCTACGAGCAGTACTTC
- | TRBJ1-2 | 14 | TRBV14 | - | CASSQDSGVAGYTF | TGTGCCAGCAGCCAAGATTCGGGGGTAGCTGGCTACACCTTC
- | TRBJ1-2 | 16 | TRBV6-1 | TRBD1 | CASSVDRGAVTAGYTF | TGTGCCAGCAGTGTAGACAGGGGGGCGGTGACTGCTGGCTACACCTTC
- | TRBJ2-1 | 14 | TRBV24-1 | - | CATSGPTGTDEQFF | TGTGCCACCAGTGGCCCTACAGGGACGGATGAGCAGTTCTTC
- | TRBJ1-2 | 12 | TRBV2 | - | CASSDQGYGYTF | TGTGCCAGCAGTGACCAGGGCTACGGCTACACCTTC
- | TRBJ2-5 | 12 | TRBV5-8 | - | CASSLPFETQYF | TGTGCCAGCAGCTTGCCATTCGAGACCCAGTACTTC
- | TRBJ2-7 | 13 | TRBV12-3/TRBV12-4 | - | CASRTGNSYEQYF | TGTGCCAGCCGAACAGGGAATTCCTACGAGCAGTACTTC
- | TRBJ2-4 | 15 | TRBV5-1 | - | CASSPPWSAKNIQYF | TGCGCCAGCAGCCCCCCTTGGAGCGCCAAAAACATTCAGTACTTC
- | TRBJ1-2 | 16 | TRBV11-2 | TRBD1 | CASSPQQGGTVYGYTF | TGTGCCAGCAGCCCACAACAGGGGGGCACGGTCTATGGCTACACCTTC
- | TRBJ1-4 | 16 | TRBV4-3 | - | CASSQSVPGANEKLFF | TGCGCCAGCAGCCAGTCAGTGCCGGGGGCTAATGAAAAACTGTTTTTT
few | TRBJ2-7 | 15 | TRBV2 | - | CASSDKGRDSYEQYF | TGTGCCAGCAGTGATAAGGGCAGGGACTCCTACGAGCAGTACTTC
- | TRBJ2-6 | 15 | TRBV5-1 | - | CASSSRTGSDNVLTF | TGCGCCAGCAGCTCGAGAACAGGGTCCGACAACGTCCTGACTTTC
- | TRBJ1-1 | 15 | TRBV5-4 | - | CASTPGGDLDTEAFF | TGTGCCAGCACTCCGGGGGGGGACCTGGACACTGAAGCTTTCTTT
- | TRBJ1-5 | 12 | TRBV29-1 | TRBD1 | CSAGTDNQPQHF | TGCAGCGCCGGGACAGACAATCAGCCCCAGCATTTT
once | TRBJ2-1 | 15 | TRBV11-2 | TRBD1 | CASSLGQGRYNEQFF | TGTGCCAGCAGCCTCGGACAGGGGAGATACAATGAGCAGTTCTTC
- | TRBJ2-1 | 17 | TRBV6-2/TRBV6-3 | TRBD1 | CASSSDRGLIYYNEQFF | TGTGCCAGCAGCTCTGACAGGGGGCTAATTTACTACAATGAGCAGTTCTTC
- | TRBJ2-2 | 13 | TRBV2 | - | CASQGANTGELFF | TGTGCCAGCCAGGGCGCGAACACCGGGGAGCTGTTTTTT
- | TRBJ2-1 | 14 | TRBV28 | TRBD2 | CASSLKAGVGEQFF | TGTGCCAGCAGTTTAAAAGCGGGGGTGGGTGAGCAGTTCTTC